Following are 26 T cell receptor beta chains from one sample sequenced in a study of response to subunit inactivated influenza vaccine (dated by TCRdb to about 2018). The label giving this sample's time point can be read as: approximately 40 days after influenza vaccine administration. The method was RT-PCR. The reads were generated on an Illumina HiSeq 2500. The public reads were run again by TCRdb, first through fastp at Q25 and then through MiXCR, and only productive beta chains were kept. Each entry merges the rows of one CDR3 protein and shows their most common DNA and genes. This sample has approximately 500,000 distinct CDR3 sequences in its table, and roughly 13% of those were observed once. The ten largest make up roughly 13% of the sample. This specimen consisted of PBMCs from blood, obtained 45 days after vaccination. The receptor set was obtained from a man over 45 who received an inactivated influenza vaccine. Donor details come from another sample of the same person, matched by shared clones.

The chain carries TRBV20-1 and TRBJ1-1, with a possible D match to TRBD1 (6 bases). This CDR3 comprises 15 residues. The germline V and J ends were trimmed by 1 base and 6 bases, with 18 bases remaining between them. In germline, CDR1 is DFQATT, CDR2 SNEGSKA (reference sequence). The CDR3 is CSARALARGSSEAFF. The CDR3 DNA is TGCAGTGCTAGAGCTTTGGCCAGGGGTTCTTCTGAAGCTTTCTTT.

This clonotype occurred many times. The gene calls are TRBV5-1 and TRBJ2-1, with 10 bases identical to TRBD2. This CDR3 spans 18 amino acids. V gave up 0 bases and J gave up 4 bases; unmatched junction bases: 10. CDR1 SGHRS and CDR2 YFSETQ come from the germline V gene. The CDR3 sequence: CASSLAPSGGARYNEQFF. The CDR3 DNA is TGCGCCAGCAGCTTGGCCCCAAGCGGGGGGGCCAGGTACAATGAGCAGTTCTTC.

The rearrangement joins TRBV7-2 to TRBJ1-1; D ambiguous. Germline CDR1 reads SGHTA; CDR2 reads FQGNSA. The CDR3 loop spans 14 amino acids. Deletions cut 4 bases from V and 7 bases from J, with 16 bases between. The CDR3 is CASSSFRREVEAFF. CDR3 in DNA: TGTGCCAGCAGCTCCTTTCGGCGGGAGGTTGAAGCTTTCTTT.

This clonotype was counted a few times. This sequence joins TRBV2 and TRBJ2-7, with 7 nucleotides matching TRBD1. Germline V gene data show CDR1 as SNHLY and CDR2 as FYNNEI. With V trimmed by 8 bases and J by 3 bases, 7 bases remained unmatched. This CDR3 has 13 residues. CDR3 residues: CASADRAIYEQYF. CDR3 sequence (DNA): TGTGCCAGCGCCGACAGGGCAATCTACGAGCAGTACTTC.

The CDR3 sequence: CASRRQDGNQPQHF. Written as DNA, the CDR3 is TGTGCCAGCCGCCGACAGGATGGCAATCAGCCCCAGCATTTT. The chain employs TRBV12-3 or TRBV12-4 and TRBJ1-5; D perhaps matches TRBD1 (6 bases). The CDR3 is 14 amino acids. V was trimmed by 8 bases and J by 2 bases, leaving 13 bases between them.

V gene TRBV29-1 combines with J gene TRBJ1-1, with 7 bases that match TRBD1. Trimming at V came to 5 bases and at J to 1 base, leaving 4 bases not matched to a gene. The length of the CDR3 is 13 residues. CDR1 is SQVTM and CDR2 is ANQGSEA in the germline V gene. The CDR3 here is CSVTTGANTEAFF. CDR3 bases: TGCAGCGTTACAACAGGGGCGAACACTGAAGCTTTCTTT.

This chain uses TRBV7-2 with TRBJ2-1, with no clear D. The CDR3 is 16 residues long. With 3 bases removed from V and 2 bases from J, the gap between germline ends came to 14 bases. Germline assignment: CDR1 SGHTA and CDR2 FQGNSA. The CDR3 loop is CASSLVPSLPYNEQFF. In DNA, the CDR3 is TGTGCCAGCAGCTTGGTCCCTTCTCTTCCCTACAATGAGCAGTTCTTC.

The table lists this clonotype with a few counts. The CDR3 DNA sequence: TGTGCCAGCAGCGTAGCGGGCCATCCCACAGATACGCAGTATTTT. This sequence encodes CASSVAGHPTDTQYF. The chain carries TRBV9 and TRBJ2-3; D not resolved. The V gene lost 0 bases and the J gene lost 2 bases, with 10 bases spanning the gap. In germline, CDR1 is SGDLS, CDR2 YYNGEE. This CDR3 spans 15 amino acids.

This clonotype was seen only once. It may be a read error: a sequence one base away is much more abundant. This rearrangement joins TRBV4-2 to TRBJ2-1; the D gene is possibly TRBD1 (6 bases). This CDR3 spans 17 amino acids. V lost 4 bases and J 6 bases, leaving 22 bases between the germline ends. Germline V gene lookup returns CDR1 LGHNA and CDR2 YNFKEQ. In DNA, the CDR3 is TGTGCCAGCAGCCGAGCTTGGATACAGGGTCAGGGCAATGAGCAGTTCTTC. Translated, it gives CASSRAWIQGQGNEQFF.

This clonotype came up many times. The rearrangement joins TRBV29-1 to TRBJ1-5; D is perhaps TRBD1 (5 bases). V gave up 4 bases and J gave up 3 bases, with 10 bases separating them. The CDR3 covers 13 residues. Germline V gene data show CDR1 as SQVTM and CDR2 as ANQGSEA. DNA of the CDR3: TGCAGCGTTGGGCAGGGACTCAATCAGCCCCAGCATTTT. It yields the protein CSVGQGLNQPQHF.

This chain uses TRBV12-3 or TRBV12-4 with TRBJ2-1, with 10 bases that match TRBD2. The trim removed 6 bases at V and 8 bases at J, leaving 10 bases unmatched. This CDR3 region has 15 residues. The CDR3 spells CASRPTSGTGYEQFF. The DNA for the CDR3 is TGTGCCAGCAGACCTACTAGCGGGACGGGCTATGAGCAGTTCTTC.

This clonotype was seen at least ten times. The chain has TRBV20-1 and TRBJ2-5, with D perhaps TRBD1 or TRBD2 (5 bases each). This CDR3 is built from 15 residues. From germline, CDR1 is DFQATT and CDR2 SNEGSKA (reference sequence). Trimming shortened V by 0 bases and J by 3 bases, and 14 bases separated the two germline ends. CDR3 bases: TGCAGTGCTAGAGATCTGGGGGACCCAAAAGAGACCCAGTACTTC. It encodes CSARDLGDPKETQYF.

This chain uses TRBV29-1 with TRBJ2-1; TRBD1 matches 12 bases. J lost 3 bases, V lost 6 bases, and 12 bases had no gene match. CDR3 length: 17 residues. Germline V gene lookup returns CDR1 SQVTM and CDR2 ANQGSEA. DNA of the CDR3: TGCAGCGTCACCGGGACAGGGGGCTCCTCCTTCTACAATGAGCAGTTCTTC. It encodes CSVTGTGGSSFYNEQFF.

This sequence joins TRBV5-6 and TRBJ2-5, with 15 bases aligning to TRBD2. After removal of 3 bases from V and 1 base from J, the junction contained 7 bases not matched to a gene. The CDR3 contains 18 residues. Germline V CDR1 and CDR2: SGHDT, YYEEEE. The CDR3 protein is CASSWGTSGGRRQETQYF. CDR3 DNA: TGTGCCAGCAGCTGGGGGACTAGCGGGGGGCGTCGCCAAGAGACCCAGTACTTC.

The chain is built from TRBV20-1 and TRBJ2-2; D perhaps matches TRBD2 (6 bases). Trimming pared 0 bases from V and 2 bases from J, leaving 13 bases between. From germline, CDR1 is DFQATT and CDR2 SNEGSKA (reference sequence). The CDR3 consists of 16 residues. CDR3 sequence reads: CSARDLDGGNTGELFF. The CDR3 region has the DNA TGCAGTGCTAGAGATCTTGACGGGGGTAACACCGGGGAGCTGTTTTTT.

This clonotype was picked up a small number of times. CDR3 bases: TGTGCCAGCATGTCCCTTAGTGGCACCGGGGAGCTGTTTTTT. This translates into CASMSLSGTGELFF. This chain uses TRBV5-6 with TRBJ2-2; no firm D call. Trimming removed 6 bases at V and 4 bases at J, with 13 bases between. CDR1 and CDR2 (germline): SGHDT, YYEEEE. The CDR3 runs 14 residues.

J is TRBJ2-1 and V is TRBV10-3, with D unresolved. Germline V gene lookup returns CDR1 ENHRY and CDR2 SYGVKD. Trimming shortened V by 4 bases and J by 3 bases, and 7 bases separated the two germline ends. The CDR3 has 13 amino acids. CDR3 loop: CAISVNGYNEQFF. The DNA for the CDR3 is TGTGCCATCAGTGTGAACGGCTACAATGAGCAGTTCTTC.

This sequence joins TRBV9 and TRBJ1-5; 8 nucleotides match TRBD1. CDR3 length: 15 residues. CDR1 is SGDLS, CDR2 YYNGEE, per germline. The V and J ends lost 3 bases and 5 bases, in that order; junction bases with no gene match: 7. CDR3 sequence (DNA): TGTGCCAGCAGCGCTGCAGGGGGCATGTATCAGCCCCAGCATTTT. It is translated as CASSAAGGMYQPQHF.

This clonotype turned up a few times. This chain joins TRBV20-1 and TRBJ2-5; a weak D match, TRBD2 (5 bases). In germline, CDR1 is DFQATT, CDR2 SNEGSKA (reference sequence). Trimming left V 6 bases short and J 1 base short, with 15 bases between. The CDR3 covers 14 residues. CDR3 loop: CSALGRAGQETQYF. The CDR3 DNA reads as TGCAGTGCCCTCGGGCGGGCAGGCCAAGAGACCCAGTACTTC.

V gene TRBV7-6 combines with J gene TRBJ2-1, with 7 bases that match TRBD2. The V gene end was trimmed by 3 bases and the J gene end by 7 bases; junction bases not matched to a gene: 12. Germline CDR1 and CDR2: SGHVS and FNYEAQ. This CDR3 has 16 amino acids. In nucleotides, the CDR3 is TGTGCCAGCAGCTTCCCCGGGACGACGGGGGGTAATGAGCAGTTCTTC. This encodes CASSFPGTTGGNEQFF.

This clonotype occurred a few times. The rearrangement joins TRBV4-1 to TRBJ2-5; D is unclear. The CDR3 length is 15 residues. Germline V gene lookup returns CDR1 MGHRA and CDR2 YSYEKL. V dropped 0 bases and J dropped 1 base, with 9 bases sitting between them. The CDR3 is CASSQDVSAQETQYF. DNA of the CDR3: TGCGCCAGCAGCCAAGATGTAAGCGCCCAAGAGACCCAGTACTTC.

There are a few counts of this clonotype. V usage is TRBV7-8 and J usage is TRBJ2-7; 10 nucleotides align to TRBD1. Trimming cost V 5 bases and J 6 bases; bases outside gene matches: 7. CDR1 SGHVS and CDR2 FQNEAQ come from the germline V gene. The length of the CDR3 is 14 residues. The CDR3: CASSNLRTGGEQYF. The CDR3, as DNA: TGTGCCAGCAGCAACTTACGGACAGGGGGCGAGCAGTACTTC.

This chain connects TRBV6-6 to TRBJ1-1; D not certain. This CDR3 has 12 amino acids. Looked up from germline, CDR1 is MNHNY and CDR2 is SVGAGI (reference sequence). V was trimmed by 10 bases and J by 1 base, leaving 10 bases between them. This chain's CDR3 is CATAPGNTEAFF. DNA for the CDR3: TGTGCCACCGCCCCAGGGAACACTGAAGCTTTCTTT.

The chain joins TRBV6-1 to TRBJ2-3; no clear D. The CDR3 contains 13 residues. V lost 7 bases to trimming and J lost 1 base, with 9 bases between them. CDR1 is MNHNS and CDR2 is SASEGT in the germline V gene. The CDR3 protein is CASNRVGTDTQYF. The CDR3 nucleotides read TGTGCCAGCAATAGGGTTGGCACAGATACGCAGTATTTT.

In this sample, this clonotype turned up many times. This chain uses TRBV5-1 with TRBJ2-1, with 14 bases fitting TRBD2. Germline V gives CDR1 SGHRS, CDR2 YFSETQ. The CDR3 is 16 residues long. With V trimmed by 4 bases and J by 3 bases, 3 bases remained unmatched. The CDR3 region has the DNA TGCGCCAGCAGCGGGACTAGCGGGAGCCTCTACAATGAGCAGTTCTTC. Translating gives CASSGTSGSLYNEQFF. Combining the CDR3 with reference TRBV5-1 and TRBJ2-1 gives the whole variable domain KAGVTQTPRYLIKTRGQQVTLSCSPISGHRSVSWYQQTPGQGLQFLFEYFSETQRNKGNFPGRFSGRQFSNSRSEMNVSTLELGDSALYLCASSGTSGSLYNEQFFGPGTRLTVL.

This chain joins TRBV6-1 and TRBJ2-1; tentatively, D is TRBD2 (6 bases). Germline assignment: CDR1 MNHNS and CDR2 SASEGT. Trimming took off 1 base at V and 6 bases at J, with 16 bases between the two ends. This CDR3 has 16 residues. The CDR3 region is CASSEGGGLRVNEQFF. Here the CDR3 DNA reads TGTGCCAGCAGTGAAGGGGGAGGCCTGAGAGTCAATGAGCAGTTCTTC.